Only a few counts were recorded for the clone carrying this T cell receptor (beta chain). Antigen: not known. This record belongs to a study of CD8 T cells in ankylosing spondylitis. MiXCR, run by TCRdb on the 5' RACE reads, gives a single entry per CDR3 protein. Of under 200,000 distinct CDR3 sequences listed, 11% were seen once; the top ten hold 25% to 35%. V lost 1 base and J 0 bases, leaving 10 bases between the germline ends. The CDR3 contains 16 residues. The V gene's germline CDR1 is SGHVS and CDR2 FQNEAQ. Notes on the study in general: Significant enrichment of disease-linked clones was reportedly seen in matched ankylosing spondylitis synovial fluid.

This TCR was recovered from a male donor with ankylosing spondylitis or in good health (not recorded which). The V call is TRBV7-8, the J call TRBJ1-5, with a weak D call TRBD1 (6 bases). The specimen was blood, either unsorted or a sorted T cell fraction (not recorded which). Here the CDR3 DNA reads TGTGCCAGCAGCTTAGGAGGCAGGGGTAGCAATCAGCCCCAGCATTTT. Its protein product is CASSLGGRGSNQPQHF.